Below, 18 T cell receptor beta chains from the same sample are listed, as sequenced in a study of blood T cell repertoires in COVID-19. Measured with immunoSEQ multiplex PCR; TCRdb has only the in-frame clones, and not every one. The sample holds roughly 150,000 clones, 75% to 85% seen once. Sample: PBMCs or T cells enriched from blood (not recorded which). Receptor source: a woman aged 55-70 years who had recovered from COVID-19.

This clone was seen more than once but under ten times. This chain links TRBV28 with TRBJ1-1; TRBD1 agrees at 11 bases. The V gene's germline CDR1 is MDHEN and CDR2 SYDVKM. J was trimmed by 3 bases and V by 6 bases; bases with no gene match: 6. CDR3 length equals 15 residues. CDR3 sequence: CASRGTGGGHTEAFF. DNA for the CDR3: TGTGCCAGCAGGGGGACAGGGGGAGGACACACTGAAGCTTTCTTT. The complete variable domain, with remaining parts taken from reference TRBV28 and TRBJ1-1, reads DVKVTQSSRYLVKRTGEKVFLECVQDMDHENMFWYRQDPGLGLRLIYFSYDVKMKEKGDIPEGYSVSREKKERFSLILESASTNQTSMYLCASRGTGGGHTEAFFGQGTRLTVV.

This clone occurred a few times. The rearrangement uses TRBV28 and TRBJ1-4; possible D gene TRBD1, 6 bases. This CDR3 is 15 amino acids long. Germline values: CDR1 MDHEN, CDR2 SYDVKM. The germline V and J ends were trimmed by 4 bases and 6 bases, with 15 bases remaining between them. The DNA of the CDR3 is TGTGCCAGCAGTTCACAACAGGGTCTTTATGAAAAACTGTTTTTT. It is translated as CASSSQQGLYEKLFF.

This chain connects TRBV4-1 to TRBJ1-1; the D gene is possibly TRBD1 (5 bases). The CDR3 length is 15 residues. Trimming cost V 0 bases and J 4 bases, with 12 bases left between them. Per germline, CDR1 MGHRA and CDR2 YSYEKL. This CDR3 reads CASSQDRAGLTEAFF. CDR3 nucleotide sequence: TGCGCCAGCAGCCAAGATAGGGCAGGGCTCACTGAAGCTTTCTTT.

The chain uses TRBV5-1 and TRBJ1-3; 9 positions match TRBD1. In germline, CDR1 is SGHRS, CDR2 YFSETQ. V lost 0 bases, J lost 2 bases, and 0 bases stayed unmatched. The CDR3 runs to 15 residues. The CDR3 DNA follows: TGCGCCAGCAGCTTGGGACAGGGGGCTGGAAACACCATATATTTT. Its translation is CASSLGQGAGNTIYF.

This clone showed up just once. V is TRBV21-1 and J is TRBJ2-5; TRBD1, the table's D call, lacks a check against the DNA. TRBV21-1 is described as a pseudogene. The CDR3 consists of 14 residues. CDR3 nucleotide sequence: TGTGCCAGCAGCACTCCCAGACCAGGGGAGACCCAGTACTTC. Its protein product is CASSTPRPGETQYF.

CDR3 DNA: TGTGCCAGCAGCTTATACTTGCCAGGCTCCGGGAACAACTATGGCTACACCTTC. It encodes CASSLYLPGSGNNYGYTF. V is TRBV11-2 and J is TRBJ1-2; no firm D call. This CDR3 spans 18 amino acids. Germline-derived CDR1 and CDR2 are SGHAT and FQNNGV. Trimming stripped 2 bases from V and 2 bases from J, with 21 bases between.

This rearrangement joins TRBV19 to TRBJ2-7, with 10 bases that match TRBD2. Germline CDR1 reads LNHDA; CDR2 reads SQIVND (reference sequence). This CDR3 is built from 15 residues. The J segment lost 2 bases and the V segment lost 7 bases, leaving 8 bases of the junction unmatched. CDR3 in DNA: TGTGCCAGTAACTCCGGACTAGCGGATACCTACGAGCAGTACTTC. This codes for CASNSGLADTYEQYF.

This chain joins TRBV29-1 and TRBJ2-1; 11 nucleotides agree with TRBD2. The V gene end was trimmed by 6 bases and the J gene end by 4 bases; junction bases not matched to a gene: 11. The CDR3 runs to 16 residues. Germline CDR1 is SQVTM and CDR2 is ANQGSEA. The CDR3 is CSVIPSGGPYYNEQFF. The CDR3 DNA follows: TGCAGCGTGATCCCTAGCGGGGGGCCCTATTACAATGAGCAGTTCTTC.

The chain couples TRBV7-2 to TRBJ2-2; 15 bases are a match to TRBD2. This CDR3 comprises 17 residues. V was clipped by 5 bases and J by 4 bases; unmatched bases: 5. Germline CDR1 reads SGHTA; CDR2 reads FQGNSA. Here the CDR3 reads CASSPWTSGGGTGELFF. As DNA, the CDR3 is TGTGCCAGCAGCCCATGGACTAGCGGGGGGGGCACCGGGGAGCTGTTTTTT.

In this sample, this clone turned up a few times. The gene calls are TRBV15 and TRBJ2-5, with 8 positions matching TRBD2. Germline CDR1 reads LNHNV; CDR2 reads YYDKDF (reference sequence). The ends lost 3 bases at V and 4 bases at J; junction bases unmatched: 10. The CDR3 sequence is 16 residues long. The CDR3 DNA is TGTGCCACCAGCAGGGCCATGGCGGGGGGATCAGAGACCCAGTACTTC. Translated: CATSRAMAGGSETQYF.

The rearrangement joins TRBV7-8 to TRBJ1-3; 10 bases are a match to TRBD1. CDR3 length: 17 amino acids. V lost 5 bases, J lost 1 base, and 8 bases stayed unmatched. Germline V gives CDR1 SGHVS, CDR2 FQNEAQ. In nucleotides, the CDR3 is TGTGCCAGCAGCGGAGGGACAGGGGTACGATCTGGAAACACCATATATTTT. Encoded protein: CASSGGTGVRSGNTIYF.

V usage is TRBV27 and J usage is TRBJ1-4; the D gene is possibly TRBD1 (5 bases). This CDR3 comprises 14 residues. Trimming stripped 0 bases from V and 8 bases from J, with 10 bases between. CDR1 MNHEY and CDR2 SMNVEV come from the germline V gene (reference sequence). CDR3 sequence reads: CASSLSKRGEKLFF. CDR3 nucleotides: TGTGCCAGCAGTTTATCGAAAAGGGGAGAAAAACTGTTTTTT.

This chain uses TRBV5-1 with TRBJ2-7; 8 bases fit TRBD1. Per the germline V gene, CDR1 is SGHRS and CDR2 is YFSETQ. This CDR3 region has 15 residues. The V and J ends lost 4 bases and 3 bases, in that order; junction bases with no gene match: 9. The CDR3 spells CASSGTGTGNYEQYF. CDR3 bases: TGCGCCAGCAGCGGGACCGGGACAGGTAACTACGAGCAGTACTTC.

The genes are TRBV30 and TRBJ1-1; the match to TRBD1 covers 7 bases. Germline values: CDR1 GTSNPN, CDR2 SVGIG (reference sequence). The length of the CDR3 is 12 residues. Losses at the gene ends were 6 bases for V and 1 base for J; bases not matched to a gene: 2. The CDR3: CACRDRNTEAFF. The DNA of the CDR3 is TGTGCCTGCCGGGACAGGAACACTGAAGCTTTCTTT.

V usage is TRBV5-1 and J usage is TRBJ2-5; unclear D gene. Germline V CDR1 and CDR2: SGHRS, YFSETQ. V lost 2 bases and J lost 5, with 10 bases in between. This CDR3 region has 13 residues. For the CDR3, the DNA is TGCGCCAGCAGCTTCGGTGCAGGCGAGACCCAGTACTTC. As protein: CASSFGAGETQYF.

The rearrangement links TRBV5-8 to TRBJ1-5; a weak D match, TRBD1 (6 bases). The V gene lost 3 bases and the J gene lost 3 bases, with 10 bases spanning the gap. The CDR3 loop spans 14 amino acids. In germline, CDR1 is SGHTS, CDR2 YDEGEE. CDR3 amino acids: CASSSGVTNQPQHF. Written as DNA, the CDR3 is TGTGCCAGCAGCTCAGGGGTTACCAATCAGCCCCAGCATTTT.

The J gene is TRBJ1-6, the V gene TRBV6-5; tentatively, D is TRBD1 (5 bases). Trimming stripped 8 bases from V and 8 bases from J, with 10 bases between. This CDR3 has 12 residues. Germline V lookup: CDR1 MNHEY, CDR2 SVGAGI. For the CDR3, the DNA is TGTGCCAGCCGGTGGGGGGATTCACCCCTCCACTTT. Translated, it gives CASRWGDSPLHF.

The chain combines TRBV6-5 with TRBJ1-5; a weak D match, TRBD1 (6 bases). Germline CDR1 MNHEY, CDR2 SVGAGI. The CDR3 is made up of 14 amino acids. Trimming left V 6 bases short and J 1 base short, with 10 bases between. CDR3 loop: CASRRGGSNQPQHF. In DNA, the CDR3 is TGTGCCAGCAGGAGGGGGGGAAGCAATCAGCCCCAGCATTTT.